What follows is one T cell receptor (beta chain) and its context. Its target is unknown. This entry is derived from a study of CD8+CD57+ T cells in acquired aplastic anemia. Study-level points and caveats: Some 28 sequences, all CD8+ CDR3, were shared between patients and controls.

Whoever was chosen for sequencing had shown CD8+CD57+ cell expansion by flow cytometry. All participating patients were living with severe acquired aplastic anemia. This CDR3 has 12 residues. Germline V gene lookup returns CDR1 LNHDA and CDR2 SQIVND (reference sequence). The V end lost 3 bases, the J end lost 4 bases, and 6 bases lay between the germline ends. The template for TCR beta VDJ and CDR3 sequence profiling was genomic DNA. TCRdb analysed the reads with MiXCR anew, one entry per CDR3 protein. In the table there are about 190,000 distinct CDR3 sequences, 40% to 55% of which are singletons. The sample comprised sorted CD4+, CD8+, or CD8+CD57+ T cells (not recorded which) from PBMCs. The rearrangement joins TRBV19 to TRBJ1-2, with D possibly being TRBD1 (5 bases). This TCR was sampled from a human donor with aplastic anemia. The DNA of the CDR3 is TGTGCCAGTAGTATGACAGCCTATGGCTACACCTTC. The encoded protein is CASSMTAYGYTF.